This T cell receptor (beta chain) was sequenced during a study of T cells in Graves' hyperthyroidism and ophthalmopathy. Study-wide results and caveats: Most thyroid-expanded clonotypes above 0.001 were also found in blood.

The CDR3 sequence is 16 residues long. Germline-derived CDR1 and CDR2 are SGHRS and YFSETQ. V shed 0 bases and J shed 0 bases, with 13 bases lying between them. RNA transcripts yielded amplified TCR beta CDR3 regions. The primer set for the first-round RT-PCR of the TCR CDR3 was HTBI. From the multiplex PCR reads, TCRdb called clonotypes with MiXCR, one entry per CDR3 protein. The data show fewer than 350,000 distinct CDR3 sequences, 13% to 15% seen once. This clonotype was recorded many times. Its specificity is unknown. Exclusion followed for patients with uncontrolled infection, other autoimmune disease, pregnancy or lactation. Diagnoses were established using clinical symptoms, serum thyroxine and TRAb, thyroid ultrasound and orbital computed tomography. The source of the PBMCs was 9.5 to 10 ml of fresh peripheral blood.

This receptor was identified in a woman in her 50s with Graves' hyperthyroidism that later progressed to Graves' ophthalmopathy. Sequencing was performed on blood. The chain joins TRBV5-1 to TRBJ2-7; D is ambiguous. The CDR3 region is CASSLGGFVGSYEQYF. As DNA, the CDR3 is TGCGCCAGCAGCTTGGGCGGCTTCGTCGGCTCCTACGAGCAGTACTTC. Drawing the rest from reference TRBV5-1 and TRBJ2-7, the complete variable domain is KAGVTQTPRYLIKTRGQQVTLSCSPISGHRSVSWYQQTPGQGLQFLFEYFSETQRNKGNFPGRFSGRQFSNSRSEMNVSTLELGDSALYLCASSLGGFVGSYEQYFGPGTRLTVT.